This T cell receptor (beta chain) was identified in a study of T-cell memory formation after mild COVID-19. The CDR3 runs to 18 residues. J was trimmed by 2 bases and V by 6 bases; bases with no gene match: 8. Study results and caveats: Pre-infection memory harbored some responding clones, suggesting cross-reactive memory joined. Clones contracting day 15 to 85 were balanced CD4/CD8; later expanders leaned CD4+.

TCRdb re-analysed the 5' RACE reads in MiXCR, keeping a single row per CDR3 protein. Among roughly 110,000 distinct CDR3 sequences listed, approximately 15% were seen once. To note about this clonotype: Its antigen is unknown.

The V and J genes are TRBV12-3 or TRBV12-4 and TRBJ2-1; TRBD2 aligns across 15 bases. Sequences were obtained from PBMCs or a T cell subset sorted from them (not recorded which). The source of this sequence is a young man who had mild COVID-19 (a few samples of this study predate the infection). Cell type and time point are not known. This CDR3 reads CASSVGLAGGTPYNEQFF. CDR3 in DNA: TGTGCCAGCAGCGTGGGACTAGCGGGGGGCACGCCCTACAATGAGCAGTTCTTC.